This T cell receptor (beta chain) appears in the sequencing data of a study of neurological immune-mediated disorders. The unsorted libraries were made from 2 million PBMCs kept at -80 C. Trimming removed 4 bases at V and 2 bases at J, with 28 bases between. CDR3 length: 20 amino acids. CDR1 is SGHVS, CDR2 FQNEAQ, per germline. The cDNA was produced through 5'RACE with 10-nucleotide random UMIs. The output of every sequencing run exceeded 170 million TCR-beta sequences, derived from 15-18 subjects. MiXCR, applied by TCRdb to the 5' RACE reads, yields one record per CDR3 protein. The sample yields about 79,000 distinct CDR3 sequences, 11% to 15% seen once. This clonotype appeared many times. The antigen is unknown. Whole-study findings and limits: None of the CDR3 amino acid sequences of expanded clones were shared across subjects, and this suggested private repertoires in all groups.

Sequenced material: PBMCs. The receptor was isolated from a woman aged 45-65 years in good health. This chain connects TRBV7-8 to TRBJ2-3; tentative D call: TRBD1 (5 bases). CDR3 nucleotides: TGTGCCAGCAGCTCGCGCAGGGTCCTCGGCGTGCTGAAGTCCACAGATACGCAGTATTTT. This codes for CASSSRRVLGVLKSTDTQYF.